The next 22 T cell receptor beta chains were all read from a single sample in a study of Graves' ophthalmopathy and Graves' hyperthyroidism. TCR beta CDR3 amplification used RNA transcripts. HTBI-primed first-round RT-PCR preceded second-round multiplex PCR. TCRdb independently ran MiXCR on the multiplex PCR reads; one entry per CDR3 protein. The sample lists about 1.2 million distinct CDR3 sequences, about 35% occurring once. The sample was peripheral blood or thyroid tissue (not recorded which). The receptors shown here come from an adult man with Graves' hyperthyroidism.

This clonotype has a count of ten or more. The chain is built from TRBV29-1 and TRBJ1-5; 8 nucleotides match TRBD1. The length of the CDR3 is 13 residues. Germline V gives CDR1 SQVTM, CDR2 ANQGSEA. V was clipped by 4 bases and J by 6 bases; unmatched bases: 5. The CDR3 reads CSVGAGGFQPQHF. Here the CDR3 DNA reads TGCAGCGTTGGGGCAGGGGGCTTTCAGCCCCAGCATTTT. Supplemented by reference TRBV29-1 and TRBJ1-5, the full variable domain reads SAVISQKPSRDICQRGTSLTIQCQVDSQVTMMFWYRQQPGQSLTLIATANQGSEATYESGFVIDKFPISRPNLTFSTLTVSNMSPEDSSIYLCSVGAGGFQPQHFGDGTRLSIL.

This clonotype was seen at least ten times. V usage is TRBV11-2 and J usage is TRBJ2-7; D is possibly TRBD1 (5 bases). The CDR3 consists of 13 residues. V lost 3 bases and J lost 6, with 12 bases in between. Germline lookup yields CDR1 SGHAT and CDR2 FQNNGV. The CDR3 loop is CASSLGQGVEQYF. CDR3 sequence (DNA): TGTGCCAGCAGCTTGGGCCAGGGCGTCGAGCAGTACTTC. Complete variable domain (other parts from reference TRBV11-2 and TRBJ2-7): EAGVAQSPRYKIIEKRQSVAFWCNPISGHATLYWYQQILGQGPKLLIQFQNNGVVDDSQLPKDRFSAERLKGVDSTLKIQPAKLEDSAVYLCASSLGQGVEQYFGPGTRLTVT.

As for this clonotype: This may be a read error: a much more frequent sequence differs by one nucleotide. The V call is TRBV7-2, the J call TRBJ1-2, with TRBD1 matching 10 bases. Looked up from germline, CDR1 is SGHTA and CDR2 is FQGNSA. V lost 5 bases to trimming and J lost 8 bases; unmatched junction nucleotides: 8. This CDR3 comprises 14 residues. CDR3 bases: TGTGCCAGCAGCCTACGGACAGGGGGAGGAGGCTACACCTTC. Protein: CASSLRTGGGGYTF.

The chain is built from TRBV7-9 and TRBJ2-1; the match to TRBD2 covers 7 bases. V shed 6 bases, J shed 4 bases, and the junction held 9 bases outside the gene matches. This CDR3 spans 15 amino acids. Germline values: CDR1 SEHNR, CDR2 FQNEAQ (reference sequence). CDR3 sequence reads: CASREAGLEYNEQFF. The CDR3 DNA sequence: TGTGCCAGCAGAGAAGCGGGACTCGAGTACAATGAGCAGTTCTTC.

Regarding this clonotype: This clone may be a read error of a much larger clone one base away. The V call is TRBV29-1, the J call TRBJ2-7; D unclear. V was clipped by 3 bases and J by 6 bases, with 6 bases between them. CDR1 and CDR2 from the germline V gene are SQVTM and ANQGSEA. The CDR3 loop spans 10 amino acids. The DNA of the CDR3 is TGCAGCGTTGATGGAATCGAGCAGTACTTC. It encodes CSVDGIEQYF.

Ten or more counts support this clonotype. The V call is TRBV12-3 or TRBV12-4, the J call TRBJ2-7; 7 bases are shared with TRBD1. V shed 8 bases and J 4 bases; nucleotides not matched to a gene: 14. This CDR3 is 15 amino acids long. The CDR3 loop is CASRSPGTAWYEQYF. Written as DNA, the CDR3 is TGTGCCAGCCGTAGCCCCGGGACAGCGTGGTACGAGCAGTACTTC.

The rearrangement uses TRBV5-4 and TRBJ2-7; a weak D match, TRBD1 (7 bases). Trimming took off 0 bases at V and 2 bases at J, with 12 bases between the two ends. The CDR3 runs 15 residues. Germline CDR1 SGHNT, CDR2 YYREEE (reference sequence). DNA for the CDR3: TGTGCCAGCAGCTTGGCGGCAGGGGGGCCCTACGAGCAGTACTTC. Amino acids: CASSLAAGGPYEQYF.

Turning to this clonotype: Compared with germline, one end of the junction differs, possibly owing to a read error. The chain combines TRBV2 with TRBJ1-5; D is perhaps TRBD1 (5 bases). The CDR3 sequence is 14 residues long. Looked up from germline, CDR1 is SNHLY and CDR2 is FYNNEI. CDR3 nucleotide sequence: TGTGTCAGCGGGCAAGGGGACTTTTATGAGCCCCAGCATTTT. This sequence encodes CVSGQGDFYEPQHF.

The CDR3 reads CASSKGSPGTEAFF. The CDR3 coding sequence is TGTGCCAGCAGTAAAGGATCACCTGGGACTGAAGCTTTCTTT. The genes are TRBV7-8 and TRBJ1-1, with D hard to call. The germline V gene encodes CDR1 SGHVS and CDR2 FQNEAQ. Trimming removed 6 bases from V and 5 bases from J, with 16 bases in between. The CDR3 extends over 14 amino acids.

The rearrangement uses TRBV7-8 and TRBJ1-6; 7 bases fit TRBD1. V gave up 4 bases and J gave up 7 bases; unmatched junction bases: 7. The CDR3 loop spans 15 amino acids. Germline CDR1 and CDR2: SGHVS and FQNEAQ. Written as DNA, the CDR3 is TGTGCCAGCAGCTCTCCCGGGACAGAAAATTCACCCCTCCACTTT. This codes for CASSSPGTENSPLHF.

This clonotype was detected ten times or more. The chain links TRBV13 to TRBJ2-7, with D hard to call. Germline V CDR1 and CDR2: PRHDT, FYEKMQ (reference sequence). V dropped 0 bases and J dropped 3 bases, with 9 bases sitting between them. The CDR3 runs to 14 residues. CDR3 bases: TGTGCCAGCAGCTTAGGTCCGAAACGCTACGAGCAGTACTTC. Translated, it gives CASSLGPKRYEQYF.

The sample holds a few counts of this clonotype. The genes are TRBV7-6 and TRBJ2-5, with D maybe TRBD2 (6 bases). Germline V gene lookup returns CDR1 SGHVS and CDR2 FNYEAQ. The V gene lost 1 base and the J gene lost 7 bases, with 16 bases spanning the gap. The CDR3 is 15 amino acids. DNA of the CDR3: TGTGCCAGCAGCTTAGAGGCGGCTAGCGCTGGGACCCAGTACTTC. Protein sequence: CASSLEAASAGTQYF.

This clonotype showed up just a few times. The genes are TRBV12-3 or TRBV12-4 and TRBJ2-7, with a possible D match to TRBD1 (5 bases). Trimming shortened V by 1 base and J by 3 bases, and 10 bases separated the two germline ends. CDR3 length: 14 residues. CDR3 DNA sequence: TGTGCCAGCAGTTTAGATGGGCAGGGCTACGAGCAGTACTTC. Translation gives CASSLDGQGYEQYF.

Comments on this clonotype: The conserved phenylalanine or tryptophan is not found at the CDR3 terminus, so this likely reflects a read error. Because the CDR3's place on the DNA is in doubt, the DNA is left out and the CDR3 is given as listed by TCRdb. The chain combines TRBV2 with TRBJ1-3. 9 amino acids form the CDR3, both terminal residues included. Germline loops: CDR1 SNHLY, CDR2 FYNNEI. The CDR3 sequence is CASTPRTST.

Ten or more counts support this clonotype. The DNA for the CDR3 is TGTGCCAGCAGCGTAGCTACAGGGCCTGGGGCCAACGTCCTGACTTTC. Translated, it gives CASSVATGPGANVLTF. The chain couples TRBV9 to TRBJ2-6; possible D gene TRBD1, 6 bases. This CDR3 has 16 residues. Trimming pared 0 bases from V and 2 bases from J, leaving 9 bases between. Per the germline V gene, CDR1 is SGDLS and CDR2 is YYNGEE.

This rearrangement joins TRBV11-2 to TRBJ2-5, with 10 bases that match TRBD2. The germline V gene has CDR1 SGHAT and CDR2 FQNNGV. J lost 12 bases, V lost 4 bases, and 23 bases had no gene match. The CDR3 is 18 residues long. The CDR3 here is CASSSLSSGRRAGYIKYF. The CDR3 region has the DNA TGTGCCAGCAGCTCGCTTAGTAGCGGGAGGAGAGCCGGATACATCAAGTACTTC.

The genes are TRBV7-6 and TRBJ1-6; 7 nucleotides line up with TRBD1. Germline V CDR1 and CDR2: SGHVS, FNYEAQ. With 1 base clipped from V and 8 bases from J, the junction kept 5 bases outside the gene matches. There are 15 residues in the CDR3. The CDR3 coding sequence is TGTGCCAGCAGCTTAGGACAGGGAGTTTATTCACCCCTCCACTTT. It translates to CASSLGQGVYSPLHF.

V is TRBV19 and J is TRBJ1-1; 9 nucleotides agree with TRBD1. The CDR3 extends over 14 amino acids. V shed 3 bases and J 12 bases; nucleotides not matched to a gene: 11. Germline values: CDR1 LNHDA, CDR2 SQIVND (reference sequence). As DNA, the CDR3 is TGTGCCAGTAGTATGTTGAACAGGGGGCGTAGGACTTTCTTT. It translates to CASSMLNRGRRTFF.

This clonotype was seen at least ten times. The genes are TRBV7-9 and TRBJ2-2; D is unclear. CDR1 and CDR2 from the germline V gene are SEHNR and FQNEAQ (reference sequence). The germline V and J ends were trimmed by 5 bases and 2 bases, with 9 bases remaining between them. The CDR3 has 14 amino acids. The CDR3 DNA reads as TGTGCCAGCAGCCACATACTTAACACCGGGGAGCTGTTTTTT. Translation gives CASSHILNTGELFF. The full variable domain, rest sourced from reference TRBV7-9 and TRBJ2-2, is DTGVSQNPRHKITKRGQNVTFRCDPISEHNRLYWYRQTLGQGPEFLTYFQNEAQLEKSRLLSDRFSAERPKGSFSTLEIQRTEQGDSAMYLCASSHILNTGELFFGEGSRLTVL.

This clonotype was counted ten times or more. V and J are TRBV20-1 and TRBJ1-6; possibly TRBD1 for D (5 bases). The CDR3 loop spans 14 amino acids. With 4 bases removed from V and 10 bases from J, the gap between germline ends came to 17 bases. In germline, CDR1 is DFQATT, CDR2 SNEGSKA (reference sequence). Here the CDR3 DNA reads TGCAGTGCTACCCCGGGACTGGGAGGATCACCCCTCCACTTT. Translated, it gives CSATPGLGGSPLHF.

CDR3 nucleotides: TGTGCCAGCAGTTTAGCGGGGACGGGAACTAATTCACCCCTCCACTTT. Its translation: CASSLAGTGTNSPLHF. J is TRBJ1-6 and V is TRBV12-3 or TRBV12-4, with TRBD1 as a possible D gene (5 bases). The CDR3 runs 16 residues. The V and J ends lost 0 bases and 6 bases respectively, with 12 bases between them.

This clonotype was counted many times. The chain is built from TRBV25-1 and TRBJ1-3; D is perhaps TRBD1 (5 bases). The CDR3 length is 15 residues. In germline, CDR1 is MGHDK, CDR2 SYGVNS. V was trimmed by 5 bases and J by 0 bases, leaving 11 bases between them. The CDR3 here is CASSQWGSSGNTIYF. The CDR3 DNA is TGTGCCAGCAGTCAATGGGGGAGCTCTGGAAACACCATATATTTT.